Following are 25 T cell receptor beta chains from one sample sequenced in a study of OX40 agonist ivuxolimab in advanced cancers. The repertoire was sequenced with immunoSEQ multiplex PCR; TCRdb's copy has only in-frame clones and lacks some. This sample yields under 60,000 clones, of which under 95% are seen a single time; less than 15% belongs to the top ten. Here the sequenced sample was CD4+ or CD8+ T cells sorted from blood, taken in a trial of the OX40 agonist ivuxolimab. All receptors derive from an adult with an advanced solid tumor such as melanoma, head and neck, liver or kidney cancer.

This chain links TRBV19 with TRBJ2-3; TRBD2 agrees at 12 bases. The CDR3 has 16 amino acids. V was pared by 4 bases and J by 4 bases, with 6 bases of the junction left unmatched. Germline lookup yields CDR1 LNHDA and CDR2 SQIVND (reference sequence). The CDR3 sequence: CASSSRLAGVSDTQYF. The CDR3 bases are TGTGCCAGTAGTAGCCGACTAGCGGGAGTTTCAGATACGCAGTATTTT.

This clone has just one count. The V gene is TRBV27, the J gene TRBJ1-5; the match to TRBD1 covers 7 bases. This CDR3 has 15 amino acids. Germline V gene sequence: CDR1 MNHEY, CDR2 SMNVEV (reference sequence). The J segment lost 4 bases and the V segment lost 6 bases, leaving 9 bases of the junction unmatched. The CDR3 nucleotides are TGTGCCAGCAGCCCTTCAGGGGGGTCAAATCAGCCCCAGCATTTT. Its protein is CASSPSGGSNQPQHF.

The rearrangement uses TRBV5-6 and TRBJ2-2, with TRBD1 matching over 9 bases. Germline-derived CDR1 and CDR2 are SGHDT and YYEEEE. The CDR3 runs to 16 residues. Trimming cost V 5 bases and J 5 bases; bases outside gene matches: 10. DNA of the CDR3: TGTGCCAGCAGTTTACAGGGGGCGCTTTGGACCGGGGAGCTGTTTTTT. The encoded protein is CASSLQGALWTGELFF.

The V call is TRBV6-5, the J call TRBJ2-2, with TRBD2 matching over 11 bases. The CDR3 is 15 amino acids. CDR1 is MNHEY and CDR2 is SVGAGI in the germline V gene. With V trimmed by 7 bases and J by 1 base, 2 bases remained unmatched. CDR3 region: CASMGLAVNTGELFF. For the CDR3, the DNA is TGTGCCAGCATGGGACTAGCGGTGAACACCGGGGAGCTGTTTTTT.

The CDR3 nucleotides are TGTGCCAGTGAGGGCAGCGGGAGCGCAGATACGCAGTATTTT. It translates to CASEGSGSADTQYF. J is TRBJ2-3 and V is TRBV19; 8 positions match TRBD2. This CDR3 spans 14 amino acids. The V and J ends lost 8 bases and 4 bases, in that order; junction bases with no gene match: 8. Germline lookup yields CDR1 LNHDA and CDR2 SQIVND (reference sequence).

The chain has TRBV6-5 and TRBJ2-2; D is unresolved. V was cut by 0 bases and J by 3 bases, with 8 bases left in between. The germline CDR1 and CDR2 sequences are MNHEY and SVGAGI. The CDR3 totals 15 residues. The CDR3 sequence: CASSYSRYHTGELFF. In DNA, the CDR3 is TGTGCCAGCAGTTACTCAAGGTACCACACCGGGGAGCTGTTTTTT.

The rearrangement links TRBV13 to TRBJ1-1, with D perhaps matching TRBD1 (6 bases). CDR3 length: 16 residues. Trimming stripped 0 bases from V and 4 bases from J, with 15 bases between. Germline CDR1 and CDR2: PRHDT and FYEKMQ (reference sequence). CDR3 amino acids: CASSLGWGRGATEAFF. The CDR3, as DNA: TGTGCCAGCAGCTTAGGTTGGGGGAGGGGGGCCACTGAAGCTTTCTTT.

This clone was seen a single time. This sequence joins TRBV5-1 and TRBJ2-1; weak D call: TRBD1 (6 bases). The length of the CDR3 is 15 residues. Trimming left V 8 bases short and J 6 bases short, with 21 bases between. CDR1 is SGHRS, CDR2 YFSETQ, per germline. CDR3 protein: CARPGSRGFCNEQFF. The CDR3 nucleotides read TGCGCCAGGCCGGGAAGCAGGGGTTTTTGCAATGAGCAGTTCTTC. Full variable domain (missing parts from reference TRBV5-1 and TRBJ2-1): KAGVTQTPRYLIKTRGQQVTLSCSPISGHRSVSWYQQTPGQGLQFLFEYFSETQRNKGNFPGRFSGRQFSNSRSEMNVSTLELGDSALYLCARPGSRGFCNEQFFGPGTRLTVL.

In its sample, this clone was seen once. The V and J genes are TRBV27 and TRBJ2-7; 9 bases fit TRBD1. Germline lookup yields CDR1 MNHEY and CDR2 SMNVEV (reference sequence). V shed 6 bases and J 5 bases; nucleotides not matched to a gene: 11. The CDR3 runs to 15 residues. CDR3 in amino acids: CASSNGQGPLDEQYF. In DNA, the CDR3 is TGTGCCAGCAGCAACGGACAGGGGCCCCTAGACGAGCAGTACTTC.

The table lists this clone with a count of one. This chain joins TRBV28 and TRBJ2-7; tentatively, D is TRBD1 (5 bases). This CDR3 has 13 amino acids. Germline lookup yields CDR1 MDHEN and CDR2 SYDVKM. V lost 3 bases and J lost 2, with 8 bases in between. The CDR3 DNA sequence: TGTGCCAGCAGTTTTCTGGGGCCCTACGAGCAGTACTTC. Translated, it gives CASSFLGPYEQYF.

The chain links TRBV27 to TRBJ1-3; TRBD1 matches at 9 bases. The germline CDR1 and CDR2 sequences are MNHEY and SMNVEV (reference sequence). V shed 3 bases, J shed 0 bases, and the junction held 6 bases outside the gene matches. The CDR3 runs 17 residues. CDR3 residues: CASSLGQGTGSGNTIYF. In DNA form, the CDR3 reads TGTGCCAGCAGTTTGGGACAGGGCACCGGCTCTGGAAACACCATATATTTT.

J is TRBJ2-5 and V is TRBV14, with TRBD2 as a possible D gene (6 bases). TRBJ2-7 explains the end of the DNA better; the J call may be wrong. This CDR3 spans 15 amino acids. The germline V gene has CDR1 SGHDN and CDR2 FVKESK. DNA of the CDR3: TGTGCCAGCAGCCAGATACTAGCCGGGATGAACGAGCAGTACTTC. The encoded protein is CASSQILAGMNEQYF.

This chain connects TRBV28 to TRBJ1-1; no definite D call. This CDR3 is 12 amino acids long. Germline V lookup: CDR1 MDHEN, CDR2 SYDVKM. Trimming removed 5 bases at V and 5 bases at J, with 9 bases between. The chain's CDR3 is CASSRLRTEAFF. CDR3 coding DNA: TGTGCCAGCAGTAGATTGAGAACTGAAGCTTTCTTT.

V and J are TRBV29-1 and TRBJ2-4; D not certain. The V gene's germline CDR1 is SQVTM and CDR2 ANQGSEA. Trimming pared 2 bases from V and 0 bases from J, leaving 20 bases between. This CDR3 comprises 18 residues. In DNA, the CDR3 is TGCAGCGTTGAACCACACCCTCTGGCCCTTTTAGCCAAAAACATTCAGTACTTC. Translation: CSVEPHPLALLAKNIQYF.

V and J are TRBV10-1 and TRBJ2-1, with D uncertain. Germline CDR1 and CDR2: WNHNN and SYGVQD (reference sequence). The CDR3 is 14 amino acids. Deletions cut 0 bases from V and 8 bases from J, with 11 bases between. This chain's CDR3 is CASSESRATDEQFF. The CDR3 DNA sequence: TGCGCCAGCAGTGAGTCTCGGGCGACGGATGAGCAGTTCTTC.

CDR3 sequence: CASSFVGADQETQYF. DNA for the CDR3: TGCGCCAGCAGTTTTGTGGGGGCAGACCAAGAGACCCAGTACTTC. This chain links TRBV5-1 with TRBJ2-5; tentative D call: TRBD1 (6 bases). CDR1 is SGHRS, CDR2 YFSETQ, per germline. The V and J ends lost 5 bases and 0 bases respectively, with 14 bases between them. The CDR3 extends over 15 amino acids.

This chain's CDR3 is CASSSGGTLLSGNTIYF. Here the CDR3 DNA reads TGTGCCAGCAGCTCGGGAGGGACACTTCTTTCTGGAAACACCATATATTTT. The chain links TRBV11-3 to TRBJ1-3; a possible D gene is TRBD1 (6 bases). The V end was cut by 4 bases, the J end by 1 base, with 17 bases between. The CDR3 is made up of 17 amino acids. In germline, CDR1 is SGHNT, CDR2 YENEEA.

This sequence joins TRBV7-9 and TRBJ1-2, with D possibly matching TRBD1 (5 bases). V shed 5 bases and J shed 4 bases, with 8 bases lying between them. The CDR3 contains 12 residues. Germline CDR1 SEHNR, CDR2 FQNEAQ (reference sequence). The CDR3 DNA reads TGTGCCAGCAGCCCTGGGGGCTATGGCTACACCTTC. Protein product: CASSPGGYGYTF.

This chain links TRBV28 with TRBJ2-1; 9 bases align to TRBD2. After removal of 4 bases from V and 2 bases from J, the junction contained 9 bases not matched to a gene. The CDR3 totals 17 residues. Per the germline V gene, CDR1 is MDHEN and CDR2 is SYDVKM. The CDR3 sequence is CASSYPLRGRAYNEQFF. In DNA, the CDR3 is TGTGCCAGCAGTTACCCCCTTCGCGGGAGGGCCTACAATGAGCAGTTCTTC.

This chain uses TRBV28 with TRBJ2-2; 11 nucleotides align to TRBD1. Trimming at V came to 6 bases and at J to 5 bases, leaving 8 bases not matched to a gene. CDR3 length equals 16 residues. Germline lookup yields CDR1 MDHEN and CDR2 SYDVKM. The CDR3 loop is CASRSGQGARTGELFF. The CDR3 nucleotides read TGTGCCAGCAGATCTGGACAGGGGGCTAGGACCGGGGAGCTGTTTTTT.

This clone was seen just once. The chain has TRBV7-6 and TRBJ2-3; a possible D gene is TRBD1 (6 bases). CDR3 length: 15 amino acids. Germline V gene data show CDR1 as SGHVS and CDR2 as FNYEAQ. V dropped 0 bases and J dropped 1 base, with 8 bases sitting between them. CDR3 sequence: CASSLAAGGTDTQYF. CDR3 nucleotides: TGTGCCAGCAGCTTAGCGGCAGGGGGCACAGATACGCAGTATTTT.

V is TRBV4-3 and J is TRBJ2-1; 9 nucleotides align to TRBD2. The CDR3 loop spans 17 amino acids. The V gene end was trimmed by 0 bases and the J gene end by 5 bases; junction bases not matched to a gene: 8. Germline V gene lookup returns CDR1 LGHNA and CDR2 YSLEER. This CDR3 reads CASSQDPQVAGDNEQFF. The CDR3 DNA reads TGCGCCAGCAGCCAAGATCCCCAGGTAGCGGGGGACAATGAGCAGTTCTTC.

V and J are TRBV25-1 and TRBJ1-1; TRBD1 aligns across 10 bases. With V trimmed by 3 bases and J by 5 bases, 6 bases remained unmatched. Germline CDR1 and CDR2: MGHDK and SYGVNS. The CDR3 length is 15 residues. CDR3 in amino acids: CASSDPTGGVTEAFF. The DNA of the CDR3 is TGTGCCAGCAGTGACCCGACAGGGGGCGTAACTGAAGCTTTCTTT.

J is TRBJ2-5 and V is TRBV7-9; 8 positions match TRBD2. Germline loops: CDR1 SEHNR, CDR2 FQNEAQ (reference sequence). The length of the CDR3 is 18 residues. V was clipped by 6 bases and J by 4 bases; unmatched bases: 19. This chain's CDR3 is CASSPRDTIASGRETQYF. CDR3 nucleotides: TGTGCCAGCAGTCCACGGGACACCATCGCGAGCGGGAGAGAGACCCAGTACTTC.

This clone occurred once. The chain recombines TRBV27 with TRBJ1-2, with 12 bases aligning to TRBD1. CDR1 and CDR2 from the germline V gene are MNHEY and SMNVEV (reference sequence). V shed 4 bases, J shed 6 bases, and the junction held 15 bases outside the gene matches. The CDR3 sequence is 18 residues long. CDR3 in DNA: TGTGCCAGCAGTTCCCGCTACGGGACAGGGGGCGCGGAAGATGGCTACACCTTC. Translating gives CASSSRYGTGGAEDGYTF.